Below are 29 T cell receptor beta chains sequenced from a single sample in a study of shared clonotypes between healthy human individuals. Measured with immunoSEQ multiplex PCR; TCRdb has only the in-frame clones, and not every one. Found here are a few million clones, more than 90% of them singletons; the top ten hold around 0.14%. The sequenced sample consisted of naive CD4+ T cells sorted from blood. Subset described: CD45RA+ positively selected. The source is a man between 18 and 35 years old in good health.

This chain uses TRBV11-1 with TRBJ2-3; 7 bases align to TRBD1. V gave up 5 bases and J gave up 4 bases; unmatched junction bases: 9. Germline V lookup: CDR1 SGHAT, CDR2 FQDESV (reference sequence). The CDR3 is made up of 15 amino acids. CDR3: CASSRGGRGADTQYF. The DNA for the CDR3 is TGTGCCAGCAGCCGAGGGGGCAGGGGCGCAGATACGCAGTATTTT.

This rearrangement joins TRBV5-4 to TRBJ2-6; D is possibly TRBD1 (5 bases). V lost 4 bases, J lost 4 bases, and 15 bases lay in between. The CDR3 is 16 residues long. Germline loops: CDR1 SGHNT, CDR2 YYREEE (reference sequence). The CDR3 region has the DNA TGTGCCAGCAGCCCCGGCGCAGGGCCCGGGGCCAACGTCCTGACTTTC. It specifies CASSPGAGPGANVLTF.

This clone occurred a few times. The chain employs TRBV4-1 and TRBJ1-6; D gene ambiguous. Per the germline V gene, CDR1 is MGHRA and CDR2 is YSYEKL. This CDR3 has 16 amino acids. V lost 2 bases, J lost 0 bases, and 8 bases lay in between. The CDR3 region is CASSQIPSSYNSPLHF. CDR3 bases: TGCGCCAGCAGCCAAATCCCGAGCTCCTATAATTCACCCCTCCACTTT.

This clone was found once. The same CDR3 is also encoded by other DNA sequences in this sample. This chain joins TRBV27 and TRBJ2-7; TRBD2 agrees at 9 bases. V lost 0 bases to trimming and J lost 0 bases; unmatched junction nucleotides: 0. The germline V gene encodes CDR1 MNHEY and CDR2 SMNVEV (reference sequence). This CDR3 is built from 15 residues. CDR3: CASSLSTSGSYEQYF. In nucleotides, the CDR3 is TGTGCCAGCAGTTTATCGACTAGCGGCTCCTACGAGCAGTACTTC.

In DNA form, the CDR3 reads TGTGCCAGCACCTGGGGAGGGGCCGGCAATCAGCCCCAGCATTTT. Its protein product is CASTWGGAGNQPQHF. The rearrangement joins TRBV2 to TRBJ1-5, with D perhaps matching TRBD1 (5 bases). V was pared by 7 bases and J by 2 bases, with 15 bases between. The germline V gene has CDR1 SNHLY and CDR2 FYNNEI. CDR3 length equals 15 residues.

This clone was observed once. Other DNA sequences in this sample translate to the same CDR3. The chain recombines TRBV5-1 with TRBJ2-5; D unclear. Trimming took off 2 bases at V and 5 bases at J, with 10 bases between the two ends. Germline V gives CDR1 SGHRS, CDR2 YFSETQ. The CDR3 length is 13 residues. The CDR3 reads CASSFGPGETQYF. As DNA, the CDR3 is TGCGCCAGCAGCTTCGGTCCTGGGGAGACCCAGTACTTC.

This chain joins TRBV5-8 and TRBJ2-7, with no clear D. Trimming cost V 0 bases and J 2 bases, with 6 bases left between them. Per the germline V gene, CDR1 is SGHTS and CDR2 is YDEGEE. CDR3 size: 13 residues. CDR3 DNA sequence: TGTGCCAGCAGCTTGGACGCGCCCTACGAGCAGTACTTC. Residues: CASSLDAPYEQYF.

V gene TRBV30 combines with J gene TRBJ2-7; D is uncertain. Trimming removed 3 bases from V and 1 base from J, with 13 bases in between. From germline, CDR1 is GTSNPN and CDR2 SVGIG (reference sequence). The CDR3 covers 14 residues. The CDR3 DNA reads as TGTGCCTGGAGCCCAAGATCGCAGTCCTACGAGCAGTACTTC. As protein: CAWSPRSQSYEQYF.

This clone was seen only once. At the DNA level, this CDR3 is encoded by other sequences in the same sample as well. The chain recombines TRBV6-5 with TRBJ1-1; no firm D call. The CDR3 totals 12 residues. The V gene's germline CDR1 is MNHEY and CDR2 SVGAGI. Trimming took off 6 bases at V and 3 bases at J, with 8 bases between the two ends. The CDR3 here is CASSRTDTEAFF. The CDR3 DNA follows: TGTGCCAGCAGCCGGACGGACACTGAAGCTTTCTTT.

The chain combines TRBV5-8 with TRBJ2-2; D is possibly TRBD2 (6 bases). Per germline, CDR1 SGHTS and CDR2 YDEGEE. The length of the CDR3 is 16 residues. V lost 6 bases and J lost 4, with 19 bases in between. CDR3 coding DNA: TGTGCCAGCATCTCATCGGGAGTTCGGACCACCGGGGAGCTGTTTTTT. Amino acids: CASISSGVRTTGELFF.

This clone was observed a handful of times. The V gene is TRBV30, the J gene TRBJ1-4; D uncertain. This CDR3 is built from 14 residues. V was trimmed by 0 bases and J by 4 bases, leaving 9 bases between them. The germline V gene has CDR1 GTSNPN and CDR2 SVGIG (reference sequence). CDR3 sequence: CAWSVVGFNEKLFF. The CDR3 nucleotides read TGTGCCTGGAGTGTAGTCGGATTTAATGAAAAACTGTTTTTT.

J is TRBJ2-1 and V is TRBV10-3, with a weak D call TRBD1 (7 bases). V was cut by 7 bases and J by 5 bases, with 15 bases left in between. The CDR3 contains 14 residues. Per germline, CDR1 ENHRY and CDR2 SYGVKD. This CDR3 is CAITEGAAHNEQFF. Written as DNA, the CDR3 is TGTGCCATCACGGAGGGGGCGGCACACAATGAGCAGTTCTTC.

The chain has TRBV11-2 and TRBJ1-4, with D tentatively TRBD1 (5 bases). Germline V gene sequence: CDR1 SGHAT, CDR2 FQNNGV. Between the trimmed V and J ends, which lost 4 bases and 12 bases, there was a span of 27 bases. The CDR3 is 17 amino acids. The CDR3 protein is CASSSNSSRDVNGELFF. The CDR3 nucleotides are TGTGCCAGCAGCTCGAACAGTAGTAGGGACGTAAATGGGGAACTGTTTTTT.

The chain employs TRBV7-8 and TRBJ2-7; the D is unclear. The CDR3 runs 14 residues. Germline V gene lookup returns CDR1 SGHVS and CDR2 FQNEAQ. V lost 1 base and J lost 3, with 10 bases in between. The CDR3 here is CASSLEGNSYEQYF. The CDR3 nucleotides are TGTGCCAGCAGCTTAGAAGGGAACAGCTACGAGCAGTACTTC.

This clone has just one count. The chain is built from TRBV11-2 and TRBJ1-1; no clear D gene. Trimming took off 3 bases at V and 8 bases at J, with 16 bases between the two ends. The CDR3 is made up of 14 amino acids. CDR1 is SGHAT, CDR2 FQNNGV, per germline. The CDR3 loop reads CASSFDTQMHEAFF. Written as DNA, the CDR3 is TGTGCCAGCAGCTTTGATACCCAGATGCACGAAGCTTTCTTT.

The V gene is TRBV29-1, the J gene TRBJ2-5; possibly TRBD1 for D (5 bases). This CDR3 region has 14 residues. Germline V gives CDR1 SQVTM, CDR2 ANQGSEA. V shed 6 bases and J shed 2 bases, with 16 bases lying between them. The DNA of the CDR3 is TGCAGCGTCCCAGACAGAAGGCGGCAAGAGACCCAGTACTTC. Protein product: CSVPDRRRQETQYF.

As regards this clone: Its ends do not fully match the called genes, so a read error is possible. Other DNA sequences of this sample code for an identical CDR3. The rearrangement uses TRBV7-7 and TRBJ2-1; 9 bases agree with TRBD2. Germline CDR1 SSHAT, CDR2 FNYEAQ (reference sequence). The CDR3 has 15 amino acids. The CDR3: CASSSGLAAYNEQFF. The CDR3 DNA reads as TGTGCTAGCAGCTCGGGACTAGCAGCATACAATGAGCAGTTCTTC.

The rearrangement links TRBV7-2 to TRBJ1-1; D may be TRBD1 (6 bases). Looked up from germline, CDR1 is SGHTA and CDR2 is FQGNSA. The CDR3 extends over 16 amino acids. Trimming shortened V by 4 bases and J by 0 bases, and 15 bases separated the two germline ends. CDR3 protein: CASSSTPWGLNTEAFF. CDR3 in DNA: TGTGCCAGCAGCTCGACACCCTGGGGGCTGAACACTGAAGCTTTCTTT.

V and J are TRBV5-3 and TRBJ2-7; 7 bases line up with TRBD1. TRBV5-3 is an open reading frame, and its role is uncertain. J was trimmed by 4 bases and V by 9 bases; bases with no gene match: 19. There are 16 residues in the CDR3. The CDR3 nucleotides are TGTGCCACCGAACTAGGACCGGGACAGTCTATATACGAGCAGTACTTC. Protein product: CATELGPGQSIYEQYF.

This chain uses TRBV11-2 with TRBJ2-7; 12 bases align to TRBD2. The CDR3 loop spans 15 amino acids. V lost 6 bases and J lost 4; bases outside the gene matches: 7. In germline, CDR1 is SGHAT, CDR2 FQNNGV. CDR3 sequence: CASRALAGGPYEQYF. The CDR3, as DNA: TGTGCCAGCAGAGCACTAGCGGGGGGCCCATACGAGCAGTACTTC.

This sequence joins TRBV27 and TRBJ2-2; maybe TRBD2 (5 bases). Trimming pared 3 bases from V and 0 bases from J, leaving 11 bases between. CDR1 is MNHEY, CDR2 SMNVEV, per germline (reference sequence). CDR3 length equals 16 residues. The CDR3 region is CASSFEGRANTGELFF. CDR3 DNA: TGTGCCAGCAGTTTTGAGGGCCGCGCGAACACCGGGGAGCTGTTTTTT.

This chain links TRBV4-1 with TRBJ2-1, with TRBD2 as a possible D gene (5 bases). The germline V and J ends were trimmed by 1 base and 6 bases, with 13 bases remaining between them. The length of the CDR3 is 15 residues. Germline V gives CDR1 MGHRA, CDR2 YSYEKL. CDR3 region: CASSQVVALGNEQFF. CDR3 coding DNA: TGCGCCAGCAGCCAAGTGGTAGCGTTGGGCAATGAGCAGTTCTTC.

The chain is built from TRBV7-2 and TRBJ1-5; the D is unclear. The germline V gene has CDR1 SGHTA and CDR2 FQGNSA. Trimming shortened V by 2 bases and J by 6 bases, and 17 bases separated the two germline ends. The CDR3 runs to 16 residues. CDR3 loop: CASSLTGPEVIQPQHF. The CDR3 DNA is TGTGCCAGCAGCTTAACCGGACCTGAGGTGATTCAGCCCCAGCATTTT.

The V gene is TRBV15, the J gene TRBJ2-3; maybe TRBD2 (6 bases). There are 14 residues in the CDR3. V was pared by 4 bases and J by 0 bases, with 8 bases between. The germline gives CDR1 LNHNV, CDR2 YYDKDF (reference sequence). CDR3 bases: TGTGCCACCAGCACCGGGACTAGCACAGATACGCAGTATTTT. This encodes CATSTGTSTDTQYF.

This rearrangement joins TRBV13 to TRBJ1-2; 7 bases align to TRBD1. V gave up 5 bases and J gave up 1 base; unmatched junction bases: 10. Germline lookup yields CDR1 PRHDT and CDR2 FYEKMQ (reference sequence). This CDR3 is 16 amino acids long. For the CDR3, the DNA is TGTGCCAGCAGCCACCAAACCTCAGGGGGTAACTATGGCTACACCTTC. Translated: CASSHQTSGGNYGYTF.

CDR3: CASSAGTGRTEAFF. For the CDR3, the DNA is TGTGCCAGCAGTGCCGGGACAGGGAGGACTGAAGCTTTCTTT. This chain uses TRBV6-5 with TRBJ1-1, with 9 bases identical to TRBD1. This CDR3 comprises 14 residues. Trimming cost V 5 bases and J 5 bases; bases outside gene matches: 6. Germline V gene lookup returns CDR1 MNHEY and CDR2 SVGAGI.

Points on this clone: The sample holds other DNA sequences that translate to the same CDR3. The CDR3 loop reads CAWSVLAVGELFF. CDR3 DNA sequence: TGTGCCTGGAGTGTACTAGCTGTCGGGGAGCTGTTTTTT. This sequence joins TRBV30 and TRBJ2-2; the D gene is possibly TRBD2 (6 bases). V lost 0 bases, J lost 7 bases, and 9 bases lay in between. This CDR3 spans 13 amino acids. Germline lookup yields CDR1 GTSNPN and CDR2 SVGIG (reference sequence).

In its sample, this clone was seen once. The chain links TRBV11-3 to TRBJ2-1, with 9 positions matching TRBD2. V was pared by 1 base and J by 8 bases, with 9 bases of the junction left unmatched. There are 16 residues in the CDR3. CDR1 is SGHNT and CDR2 is YENEEA in the germline V gene. Written as DNA, the CDR3 is TGTGCCAGCAGCTTAGTTGGGGCTAGCGGGGATCATGAGCAGTTCTTC. It yields the protein CASSLVGASGDHEQFF.

In this sample, this clone turned up once. This chain connects TRBV7-9 to TRBJ1-5; no clear D gene. Germline CDR1 and CDR2: SEHNR and FQNEAQ (reference sequence). CDR3 length equals 14 residues. Trimming stripped 4 bases from V and 3 bases from J, with 10 bases between. The CDR3 loop reads CASSSDGINQPQHF. The DNA for the CDR3 is TGTGCCAGCAGCTCGGACGGAATCAATCAGCCCCAGCATTTT.